The T cell receptor beta chain described here comes from a study of CD8 T cells in Susac syndrome. Sequencing targeted TCR beta in T cells from blood (CD8+ and CD4+). TEMRA cells were FACS-enriched, with CD8+ and CD4+ T cells isolated negatively. Random hexamers served to reverse transcribe roughly 0.45 to 1 ug RNA. Coverage of TCR beta CDR3 amplification by immunoSEQ multiplex PCR extended to 54 Vbeta and 13 Jbeta. Each CDR3 protein is one row after TCRdb ran MiXCR on the immunoSEQ multiplex PCR reads. The table includes approximately 280,000 distinct CDR3 sequences, roughly 84% detected once. V was trimmed by 6 bases and J by 6 bases, leaving 11 bases between them. The CDR3 sequence is 12 residues long.

Material for sequencing was CD8+ T cells from PBMCs. This receptor was obtained from a human donor with multiple sclerosis. This rearrangement joins TRBV12-3 or TRBV12-4 to TRBJ1-2, with D maybe TRBD1 (5 bases). CDR3 region: CASSPGTHGYTF. DNA of the CDR3: TGTGCCAGCAGCCCGGGGACGCATGGCTACACCTTC.